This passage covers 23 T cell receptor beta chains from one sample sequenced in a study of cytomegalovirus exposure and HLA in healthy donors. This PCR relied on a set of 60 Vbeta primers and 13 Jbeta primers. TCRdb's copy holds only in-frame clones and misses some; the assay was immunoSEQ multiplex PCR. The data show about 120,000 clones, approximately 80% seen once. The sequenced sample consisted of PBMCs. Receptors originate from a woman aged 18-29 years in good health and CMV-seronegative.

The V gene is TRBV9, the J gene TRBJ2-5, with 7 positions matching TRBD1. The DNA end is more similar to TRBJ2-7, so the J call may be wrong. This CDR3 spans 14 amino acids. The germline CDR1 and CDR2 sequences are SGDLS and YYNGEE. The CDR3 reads CASSVGDSPYEQYF. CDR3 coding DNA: TGTGCCAGCAGCGTAGGGGACAGTCCCTACGAGCAGTACTTC.

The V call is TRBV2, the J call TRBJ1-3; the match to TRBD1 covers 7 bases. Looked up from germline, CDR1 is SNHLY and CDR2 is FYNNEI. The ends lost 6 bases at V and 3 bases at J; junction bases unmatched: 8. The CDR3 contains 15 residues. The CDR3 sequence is CASSLQGLDGNTIYF. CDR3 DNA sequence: TGTGCCAGCAGCTTACAGGGGTTAGATGGAAACACCATATATTTT.

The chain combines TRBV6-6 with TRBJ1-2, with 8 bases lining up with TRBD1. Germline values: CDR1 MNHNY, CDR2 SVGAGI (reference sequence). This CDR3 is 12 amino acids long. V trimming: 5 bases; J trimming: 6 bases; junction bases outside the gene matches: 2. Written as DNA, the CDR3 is TGTGCCAGCAGTACGGACAGGGATGGCTACACCTTC. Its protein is CASSTDRDGYTF.

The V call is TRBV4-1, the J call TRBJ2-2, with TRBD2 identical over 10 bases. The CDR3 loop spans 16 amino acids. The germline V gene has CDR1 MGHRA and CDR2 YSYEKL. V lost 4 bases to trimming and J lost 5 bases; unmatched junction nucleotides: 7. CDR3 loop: CASSLGSGRATGELFF. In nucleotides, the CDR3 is TGCGCCAGCAGCCTGGGGAGCGGGAGGGCGACCGGGGAGCTGTTTTTT.

The CDR3 DNA sequence: TGTGCCAGCAGGGCCGTTTGGGGGGACAGTCTCAATGAGCAGTTCTTC. The encoded protein is CASRAVWGDSLNEQFF. The genes are TRBV5-6 and TRBJ2-1, with D possibly TRBD1 on 7 matching bases. Germline loops: CDR1 SGHDT, CDR2 YYEEEE. CDR3 length: 16 residues. V lost 5 bases and J 6 bases, leaving 21 bases between the germline ends.

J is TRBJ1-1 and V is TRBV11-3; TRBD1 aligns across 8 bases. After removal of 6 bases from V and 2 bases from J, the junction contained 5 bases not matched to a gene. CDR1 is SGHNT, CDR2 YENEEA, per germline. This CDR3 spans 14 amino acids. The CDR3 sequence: CASSQQGDNTEAFF. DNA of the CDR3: TGTGCCAGCAGTCAACAGGGGGACAACACTGAAGCTTTCTTT.

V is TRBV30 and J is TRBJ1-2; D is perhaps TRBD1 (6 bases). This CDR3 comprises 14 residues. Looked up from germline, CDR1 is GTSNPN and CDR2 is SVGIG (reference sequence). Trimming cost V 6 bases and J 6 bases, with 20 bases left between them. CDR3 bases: TGTGCCTGTTCCGGGGACAACCGATTGGATGGCTACACCTTC. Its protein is CACSGDNRLDGYTF.

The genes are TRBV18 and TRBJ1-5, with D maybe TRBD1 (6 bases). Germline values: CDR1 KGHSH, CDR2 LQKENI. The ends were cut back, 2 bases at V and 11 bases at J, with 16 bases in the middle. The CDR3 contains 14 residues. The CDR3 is CASSPRGGSLAQHF. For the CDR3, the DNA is TGTGCCAGCTCACCAAGAGGGGGTTCATTGGCCCAGCATTTT.

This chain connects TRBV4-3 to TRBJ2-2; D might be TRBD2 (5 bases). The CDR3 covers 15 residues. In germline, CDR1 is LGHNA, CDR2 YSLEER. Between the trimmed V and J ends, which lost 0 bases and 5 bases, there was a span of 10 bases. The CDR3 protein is CASSQDRAGTGELFF. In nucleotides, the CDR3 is TGCGCCAGCAGCCAAGATAGGGCGGGTACCGGGGAGCTGTTTTTT.

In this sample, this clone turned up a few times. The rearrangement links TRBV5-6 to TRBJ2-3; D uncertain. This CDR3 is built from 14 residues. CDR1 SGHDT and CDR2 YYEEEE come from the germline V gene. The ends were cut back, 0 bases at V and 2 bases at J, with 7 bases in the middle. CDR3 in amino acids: CASSLEHTTDTQYF. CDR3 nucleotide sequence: TGTGCCAGCAGCTTGGAACATACCACAGATACGCAGTATTTT.

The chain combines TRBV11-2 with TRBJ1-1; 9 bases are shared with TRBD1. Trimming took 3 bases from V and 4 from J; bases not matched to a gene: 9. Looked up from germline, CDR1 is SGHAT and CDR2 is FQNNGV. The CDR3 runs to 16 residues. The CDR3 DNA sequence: TGTGCCAGCAGCTTCCCCTTGGGACAGGGACCCACTGAAGCTTTCTTT. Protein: CASSFPLGQGPTEAFF. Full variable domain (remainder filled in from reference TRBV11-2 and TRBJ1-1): EAGVAQSPRYKIIEKRQSVAFWCNPISGHATLYWYQQILGQGPKLLIQFQNNGVVDDSQLPKDRFSAERLKGVDSTLKIQPAKLEDSAVYLCASSFPLGQGPTEAFFGQGTRLTVV.

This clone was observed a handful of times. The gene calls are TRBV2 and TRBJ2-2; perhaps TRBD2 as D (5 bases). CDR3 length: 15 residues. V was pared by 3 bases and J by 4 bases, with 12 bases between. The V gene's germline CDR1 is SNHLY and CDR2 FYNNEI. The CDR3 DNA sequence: TGTGCCAGCAGTGACGGCTCCGCGGGCACCGGGGAGCTGTTTTTT. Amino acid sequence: CASSDGSAGTGELFF.

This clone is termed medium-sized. The CDR3 reads CASSTGTGGSPLHF. In DNA, the CDR3 is TGTGCCAGCAGTACCGGCACAGGGGGTTCACCCCTCCACTTT. The chain combines TRBV6-4 with TRBJ1-6; 8 nucleotides agree with TRBD1. The junction had 6 bases not matched to a gene; V was cut back by 5 bases and J by 9 bases. CDR3 length: 14 residues. CDR1 is MRHNA and CDR2 is SNTAGT in the germline V gene.

This CDR3 is CASSPDTKNIQYF. The CDR3 nucleotides read TGCGCCAGCAGCCCCGACACTAAAAACATTCAGTACTTC. The rearrangement uses TRBV5-1 and TRBJ2-4, with D uncertain. The CDR3 has 13 residues. The germline gives CDR1 SGHRS, CDR2 YFSETQ. The V end lost 4 bases, the J end lost 4 bases, and 9 bases lay between the germline ends.

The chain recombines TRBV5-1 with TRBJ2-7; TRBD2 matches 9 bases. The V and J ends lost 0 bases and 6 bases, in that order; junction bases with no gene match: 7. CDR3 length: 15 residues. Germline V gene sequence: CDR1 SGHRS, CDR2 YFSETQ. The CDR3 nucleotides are TGCGCCAGCAGCTTGGTTACAGCGGGAGGTCTCGAGCAGTACTTC. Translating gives CASSLVTAGGLEQYF. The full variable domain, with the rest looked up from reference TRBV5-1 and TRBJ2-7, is KAGVTQTPRYLIKTRGQQVTLSCSPISGHRSVSWYQQTPGQGLQFLFEYFSETQRNKGNFPGRFSGRQFSNSRSEMNVSTLELGDSALYLCASSLVTAGGLEQYFGPGTRLTVT.

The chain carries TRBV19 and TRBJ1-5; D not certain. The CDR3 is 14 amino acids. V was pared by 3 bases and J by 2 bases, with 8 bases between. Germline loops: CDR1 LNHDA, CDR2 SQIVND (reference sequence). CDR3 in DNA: TGTGCCAGTAGTATGGGAGATGGCAATCAGCCCCAGCATTTT. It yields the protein CASSMGDGNQPQHF.

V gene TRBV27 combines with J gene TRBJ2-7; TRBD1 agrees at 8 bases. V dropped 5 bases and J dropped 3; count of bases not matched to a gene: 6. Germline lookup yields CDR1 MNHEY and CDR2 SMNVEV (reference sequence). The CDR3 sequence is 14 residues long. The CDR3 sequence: CASSPQGANYEQYF. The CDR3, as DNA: TGTGCCAGCAGTCCCCAGGGGGCCAACTACGAGCAGTACTTC.

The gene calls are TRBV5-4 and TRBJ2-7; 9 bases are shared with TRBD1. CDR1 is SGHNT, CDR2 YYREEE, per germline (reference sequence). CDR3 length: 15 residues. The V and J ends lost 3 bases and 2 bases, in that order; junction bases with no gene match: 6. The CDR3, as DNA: TGTGCCAGCAGCTCGGGACAGGGTGGGCCCTACGAGCAGTACTTC. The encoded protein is CASSSGQGGPYEQYF.

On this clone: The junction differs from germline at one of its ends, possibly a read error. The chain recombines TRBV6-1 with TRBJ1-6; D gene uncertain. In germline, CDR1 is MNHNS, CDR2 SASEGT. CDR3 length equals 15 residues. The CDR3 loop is CASSDLTSFNSPLHF. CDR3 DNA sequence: TGTGCCAGCAGTGACCTGACATCCTTTAATTCACCCCTCCACTTT.

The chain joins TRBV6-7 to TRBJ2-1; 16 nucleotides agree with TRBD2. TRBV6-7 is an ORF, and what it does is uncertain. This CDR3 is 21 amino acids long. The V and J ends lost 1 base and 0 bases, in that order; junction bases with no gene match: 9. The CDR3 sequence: CASSYWTGTSGRGHSYNEQFF. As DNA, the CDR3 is TGTGCCAGCAGTTACTGGACCGGGACTAGCGGGAGGGGTCACTCCTACAATGAGCAGTTCTTC.

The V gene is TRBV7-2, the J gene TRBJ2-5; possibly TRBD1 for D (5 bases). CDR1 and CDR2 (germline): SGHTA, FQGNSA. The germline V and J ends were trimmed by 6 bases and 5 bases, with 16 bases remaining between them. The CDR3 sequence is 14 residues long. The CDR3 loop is CASRDRQTWETQYF. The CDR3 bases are TGTGCCAGCAGGGACCGACAGACGTGGGAGACCCAGTACTTC.

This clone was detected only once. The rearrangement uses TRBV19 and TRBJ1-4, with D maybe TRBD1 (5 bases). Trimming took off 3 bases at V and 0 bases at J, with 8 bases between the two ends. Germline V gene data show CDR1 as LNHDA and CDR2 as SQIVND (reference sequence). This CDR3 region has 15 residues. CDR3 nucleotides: TGTGCCAGTAGTATGGCAGGGACAACTAATGAAAAACTGTTTTTT. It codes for CASSMAGTTNEKLFF. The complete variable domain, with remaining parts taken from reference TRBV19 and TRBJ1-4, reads DGGITQSPKYLFRKEGQNVTLSCEQNLNHDAMYWYRQDPGQGLRLIYYSQIVNDFQKGDIAEGYSVSREKKESFPLTVTSAQKNPTAFYLCASSMAGTTNEKLFFGSGTQLSVL.

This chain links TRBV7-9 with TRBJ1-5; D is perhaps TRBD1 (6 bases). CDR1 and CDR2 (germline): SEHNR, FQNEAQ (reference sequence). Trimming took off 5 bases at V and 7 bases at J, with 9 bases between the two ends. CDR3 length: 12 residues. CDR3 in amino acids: CASSQTGQPQHF. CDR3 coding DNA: TGTGCCAGCAGCCAGACAGGACAGCCCCAGCATTTT.